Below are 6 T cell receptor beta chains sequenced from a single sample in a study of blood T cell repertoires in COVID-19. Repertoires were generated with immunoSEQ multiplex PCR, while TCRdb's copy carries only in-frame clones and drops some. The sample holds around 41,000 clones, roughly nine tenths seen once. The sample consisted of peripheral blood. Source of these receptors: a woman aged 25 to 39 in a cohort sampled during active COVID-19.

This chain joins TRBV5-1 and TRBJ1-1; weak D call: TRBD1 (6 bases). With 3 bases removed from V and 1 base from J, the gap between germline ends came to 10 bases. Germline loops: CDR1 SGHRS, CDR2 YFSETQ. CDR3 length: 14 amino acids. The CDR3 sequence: CASSYPTGNTEAFF. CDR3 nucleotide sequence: TGCGCCAGCAGCTACCCGACAGGGAACACTGAAGCTTTCTTT.

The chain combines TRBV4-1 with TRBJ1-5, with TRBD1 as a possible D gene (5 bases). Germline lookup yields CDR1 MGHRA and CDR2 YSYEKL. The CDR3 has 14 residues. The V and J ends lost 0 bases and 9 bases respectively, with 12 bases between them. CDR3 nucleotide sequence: TGCGCCAGCAGCCAAGAACCCAGGGATTGGCCCCAGCATTTT. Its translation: CASSQEPRDWPQHF.

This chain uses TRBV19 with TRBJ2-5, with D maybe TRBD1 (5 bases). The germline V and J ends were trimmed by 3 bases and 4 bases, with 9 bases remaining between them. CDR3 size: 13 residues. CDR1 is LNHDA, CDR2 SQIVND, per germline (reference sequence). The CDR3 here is CASSIQGRETQYF. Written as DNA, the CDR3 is TGTGCCAGTAGTATCCAGGGCCGAGAGACCCAGTACTTC.

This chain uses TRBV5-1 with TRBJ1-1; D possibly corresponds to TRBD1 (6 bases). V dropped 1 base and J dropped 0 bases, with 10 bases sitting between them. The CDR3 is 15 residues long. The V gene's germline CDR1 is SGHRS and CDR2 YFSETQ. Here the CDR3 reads CASSLQGTLNTEAFF. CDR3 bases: TGCGCCAGCAGCTTGCAGGGGACCTTGAACACTGAAGCTTTCTTT.

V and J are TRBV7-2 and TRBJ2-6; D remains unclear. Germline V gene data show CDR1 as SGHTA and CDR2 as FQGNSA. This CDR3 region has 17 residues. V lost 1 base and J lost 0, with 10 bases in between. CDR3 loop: CASSLVVAVSGANVLTF. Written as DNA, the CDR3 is TGTGCCAGCAGCTTAGTGGTAGCCGTCTCTGGGGCCAACGTCCTGACTTTC.

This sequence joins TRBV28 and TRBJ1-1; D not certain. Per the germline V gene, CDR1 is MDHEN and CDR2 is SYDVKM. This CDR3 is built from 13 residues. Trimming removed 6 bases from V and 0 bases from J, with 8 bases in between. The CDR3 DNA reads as TGTGCCAGCAGGTCCAGGCTGAACACTGAAGCTTTCTTT. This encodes CASRSRLNTEAFF.